The 3 T cell receptor beta chains below come from one sample, sequenced in a study of T cell repertoires in cytomegalovirus infection. TCRdb re-called the reads through MiXCR, storing one row per CDR3 protein. The sample yields fewer than 250,000 distinct CDR3 sequences, more than 9% seen once. The sample taken for sequencing was PBMCs. The receptors come from a human donor in good health (CMV status not recorded). Some clones in this sample may be carry-over from other donors' samples.

This clonotype occurred many times. This chain links TRBV28 with TRBJ2-3; 11 bases align to TRBD2. The CDR3 totals 15 residues. Germline V gives CDR1 MDHEN, CDR2 SYDVKM. V shed 6 bases and J 1 base; nucleotides not matched to a gene: 3. Written as DNA, the CDR3 is TGTGCCAGCAGCTTACTAGCGGGGGGCACAGATACGCAGTATTTT. It translates to CASSLLAGGTDTQYF.

A word on this clonotype: At one of its ends the junction is not consistent with the germline gene, which may arise from a read error. This chain links TRBV5-3 with TRBJ2-3; tentative D call: TRBD1 (5 bases). TRBV5-3 is known as an ORF, though its function is uncertain. The CDR3 consists of 14 residues. CDR3 in amino acids: CASSLVGAGDTQYF. The CDR3 DNA sequence: TGTGCCAGCAGCTTGGTTGGGGCCGGAGATACGCAGTATTTT.

In its sample, this clonotype was seen many times. The CDR3 spells CASSLDRVDSPLHF. The CDR3 DNA follows: TGTGCCAGCAGCTTAGACAGGGTCGATTCACCCCTCCACTTT. This chain connects TRBV7-2 to TRBJ1-6; D is possibly TRBD1 (6 bases). Germline lookup yields CDR1 SGHTA and CDR2 FQGNSA. The CDR3 covers 14 residues. Trimming took 1 base from V and 8 from J, leaving 9 bases between them.